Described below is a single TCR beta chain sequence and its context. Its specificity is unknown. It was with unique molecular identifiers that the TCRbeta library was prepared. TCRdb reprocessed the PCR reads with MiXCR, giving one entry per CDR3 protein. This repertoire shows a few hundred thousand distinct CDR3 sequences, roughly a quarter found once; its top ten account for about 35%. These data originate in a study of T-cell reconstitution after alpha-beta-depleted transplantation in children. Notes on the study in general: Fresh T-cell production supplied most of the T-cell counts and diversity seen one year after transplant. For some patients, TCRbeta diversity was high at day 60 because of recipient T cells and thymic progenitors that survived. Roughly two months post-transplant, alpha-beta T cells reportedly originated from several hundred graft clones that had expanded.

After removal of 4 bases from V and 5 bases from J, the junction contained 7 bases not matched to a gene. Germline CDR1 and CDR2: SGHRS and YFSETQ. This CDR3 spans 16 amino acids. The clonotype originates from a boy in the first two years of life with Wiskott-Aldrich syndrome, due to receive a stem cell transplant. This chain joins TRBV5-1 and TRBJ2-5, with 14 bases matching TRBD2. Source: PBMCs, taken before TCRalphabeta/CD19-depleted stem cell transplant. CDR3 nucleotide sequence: TGCGCCAGCAGCCCAGGGACTAGCGGGAGAATCGAGACCCAGTACTTC. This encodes CASSPGTSGRIETQYF.